The present T cell receptor beta chain was sequenced within a study of control samples from healthy donors and cancer patients. Trimming removed 3 bases from V and 1 base from J; junction bases left unmatched: 24. The germline V gene has CDR1 KGHSH and CDR2 LQKENI. The CDR3 spans 21 residues. Generated by immunoSEQ multiplex PCR, the TCRdb table keeps only in-frame clones and is missing some. Altogether 150,000 to 200,000 clones are present, almost 90% being singletons, with the ten largest covering 1.7%. The chain recombines TRBV18 with TRBJ2-7; 7 nucleotides line up with TRBD1. The TCR originated in a man aged 18 to 35 in good health. Sequencing was done on a sample of blood. CDR3 nucleotides: TGTGCCAGCTCACCCTACAACGACAGGGCCGCATTTTCGGGTGGGTCCTACGAGCAGTACTTC. This sequence encodes CASSPYNDRAAFSGGSYEQYF.